The present entry profiles one T cell receptor (beta chain) with its context. The antigen is not known. Per the germline V gene, CDR1 is LGHNA and CDR2 is YSLEER. The CDR3 has 15 amino acids. This sample was taken from a study of T cell repertoires and HLA-DP antigens. The PCR primers covered 54 TRBV and 13 TRBJ segments. The table came from immunoSEQ multiplex PCR; TCRdb's copy has only in-frame clones and leaves some out. The data show over 60,000 clones, around 80% seen once. Study-wide results and limits: The CD4+ repertoire was not split into naive and memory.

Sequencing used CD4+ T cells from PBMCs. This sequence originates from a man in his 60s in good health and CMV-seronegative. The rearrangement links TRBV4-3 to TRBJ2-5, with a tentative D call TRBD2 (6 bases). With the DNA end fitting TRBJ2-7 better, the J assignment may be wrong. The chain's CDR3 is CASSQGEGGIHEQYF. As DNA, the CDR3 is TGCGCCAGCAGCCAAGGGGAAGGAGGGATACACGAGCAGTACTTC.